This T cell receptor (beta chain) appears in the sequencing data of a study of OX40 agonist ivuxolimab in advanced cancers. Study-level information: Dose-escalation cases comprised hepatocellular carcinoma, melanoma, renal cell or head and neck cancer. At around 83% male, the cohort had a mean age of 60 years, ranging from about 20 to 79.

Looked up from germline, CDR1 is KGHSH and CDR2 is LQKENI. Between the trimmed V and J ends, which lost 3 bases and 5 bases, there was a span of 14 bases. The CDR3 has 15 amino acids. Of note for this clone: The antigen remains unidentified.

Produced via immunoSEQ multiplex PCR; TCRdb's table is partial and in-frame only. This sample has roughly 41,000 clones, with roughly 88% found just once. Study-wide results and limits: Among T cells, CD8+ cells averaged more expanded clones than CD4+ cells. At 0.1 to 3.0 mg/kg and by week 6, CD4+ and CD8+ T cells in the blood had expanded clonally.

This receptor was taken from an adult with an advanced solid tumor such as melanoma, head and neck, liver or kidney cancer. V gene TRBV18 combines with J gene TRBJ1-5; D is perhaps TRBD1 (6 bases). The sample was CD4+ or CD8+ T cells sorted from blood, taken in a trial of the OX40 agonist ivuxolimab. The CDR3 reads CASSPGGGSDQPQHF. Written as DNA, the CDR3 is TGTGCCAGCTCACCCGGAGGGGGTTCGGATCAGCCCCAGCATTTT.